This TCR beta chain comes out of a study of blood T cell repertoires in COVID-19. Assay: immunoSEQ multiplex PCR; the TCRdb copy retains only in-frame clones and omits some. The table has about 280,000 clones, over 85% seen once. This receptor was obtained from a woman aged 25 to 39 with COVID-19, enrolled during active disease. Sequenced input: peripheral blood.

CDR3 loop: CASLRDRTYEQYF. In DNA form, the CDR3 reads TGTGCTAGTCTCCGGGACAGAACCTACGAGCAGTACTTC. V gene TRBV12-5 combines with J gene TRBJ2-7, with TRBD1 matching over 7 bases. The germline V gene has CDR1 LGHNT and CDR2 FRNRAP. CDR3 length equals 13 residues. The J segment lost 2 bases and the V segment lost 8 bases, leaving 6 bases of the junction unmatched.